A selection of T cell receptor beta chains follows, all from one sample in a study of shared clonotypes between healthy human individuals. Sequencing was performed with immunoSEQ multiplex PCR; in TCRdb, only in-frame clones are kept and a portion is missing. This sample has 1.4 million to 1.5 million clones, with roughly 95% found just once. Sequenced: naive CD4+ T cells sorted from blood. The receptors come from a man aged 25-40 years in good health. Both conserved end residues are part of each CDR3. D genes are given only for firm matches. Expanded clones get a size class; other rows say once, few or many, or leave the size out.

d_call	v_call	j_call	clone_size	cdr3_aa	cdr3_nt
-	TRBV28	TRBJ1-3	-	CASSPPRRGGNTIYF	TGTGCCAGCAGCCCTCCCCGCAGGGGCGGAAACACCATATATTTT
TRBD1	TRBV27	TRBJ2-7	-	CASSSGQGANEQYF	TGTGCCAGCAGTTCCGGACAGGGGGCGAACGAGCAGTACTTC
-	TRBV5-6	TRBJ2-7	once	CASSFRAFSYEQYF	TGTGCCAGCAGCTTCCGGGCTTTCTCTTACGAGCAGTACTTC
-	TRBV5-6	TRBJ2-3	-	CASSYGITSTDTQYF	TGTGCCAGCAGCTACGGGATCACTAGCACAGATACGCAGTATTTT
TRBD2	TRBV5-1	TRBJ2-3	-	CASNIRAGGGSADTQYF	TGCGCCAGCAACATTCGAGCGGGAGGCGGCTCCGCAGATACGCAGTATTTT
-	TRBV14	TRBJ2-5	-	CASSQEPKETQYF	TGTGCCAGCAGCCAAGAACCAAAAGAGACCCAGTACTTC
-	TRBV6-5	TRBJ2-7	-	CASSTSPRLYEQYF	TGTGCCAGCAGTACCAGCCCAAGGCTCTACGAGCAGTACTTC
TRBD1	TRBV29-1	TRBJ2-6	-	CSAVDRGLSGANVLTF	TGCAGCGCTGTGGACAGGGGCCTCTCTGGGGCCAACGTCCTGACTTTC
-	TRBV19	TRBJ2-3	-	CASTHGGSGTPSTDTQYF	TGTGCCAGTACCCACGGGGGTAGCGGAACCCCTAGCACAGATACGCAGTATTTT
-	TRBV19	TRBJ1-5	-	CASGGISNQPQHF	TGTGCCAGTGGGGGGATTAGCAATCAGCCCCAGCATTTT
-	TRBV5-6	TRBJ1-5	-	CASRRGGLYSNQPQHF	TGTGCCAGCAGACGAGGGGGTCTATATAGCAATCAGCCCCAGCATTTT
-	TRBV9	TRBJ2-2	-	CASSKTPQTGELFF	TGTGCCAGCAGCAAGACACCTCAAACCGGGGAGCTGTTTTTT
TRBD2	TRBV29-1	TRBJ2-3	-	CSVEGLWTSGRYTDTQYF	TGCAGCGTTGAAGGGCTCTGGACTAGCGGGAGGTACACAGATACGCAGTATTTT
TRBD1	TRBV7-3	TRBJ2-7	-	CASSLTGTGGYEQYF	TGTGCCAGCAGCTTAACCGGGACAGGGGGGTACGAGCAGTACTTC
TRBD1	TRBV6-5	TRBJ1-5	-	CASSYSGTGDQPQHF	TGTGCCAGCAGTTACTCGGGGACAGGGGATCAGCCCCAGCATTTT
TRBD2	TRBV5-1	TRBJ2-7	once	CASSLTSTSGNYEQYF	TGCGCCAGCAGCTTGACCTCGACTAGCGGGAACTACGAGCAGTACTTC
-	TRBV20-1	TRBJ2-1	once	CSADTDWMQFF	TGCAGTGCTGACACTGACTGGATGCAGTTCTTC
-	TRBV7-3	TRBJ1-2	-	CASSLKMGTTNYGYTF	TGTGCCAGCAGCTTAAAGATGGGGACCACTAACTATGGCTACACCTTC
-	TRBV7-2	TRBJ2-1	-	CASSRIGEAHFYNEQFF	TGTGCCAGCAGCCGTATAGGGGAGGCCCACTTCTACAATGAGCAGTTCTTC
-	TRBV27	TRBJ2-1	-	CASSLQEYNEQFF	TGTGCCAGCAGTTTACAGGAATACAATGAGCAGTTCTTC
-	TRBV6-4	TRBJ2-2	-	CASAVTGARTNTGELFF	TGTGCCAGCGCCGTAACGGGGGCGCGGACGAACACCGGGGAGCTGTTTTTT
-	TRBV12-2	TRBJ2-5	-	CASRLVWGLADGPETQYF	TGTGCAAGTCGCTTAGTTTGGGGACTAGCTGACGGTCCGGAGACCCAGTACTTC
TRBD1	TRBV11-2	TRBJ2-1	-	CASSEFPGQGSYNEQFF	TGTGCCAGCAGCGAATTCCCGGGACAGGGCTCCTACAATGAGCAGTTCTTC
-	TRBV10-1	TRBJ2-2	few	CASSRTIFGELFF	TGCGCCAGCAGTCGGACTATTTTCGGGGAGCTGTTTTTT